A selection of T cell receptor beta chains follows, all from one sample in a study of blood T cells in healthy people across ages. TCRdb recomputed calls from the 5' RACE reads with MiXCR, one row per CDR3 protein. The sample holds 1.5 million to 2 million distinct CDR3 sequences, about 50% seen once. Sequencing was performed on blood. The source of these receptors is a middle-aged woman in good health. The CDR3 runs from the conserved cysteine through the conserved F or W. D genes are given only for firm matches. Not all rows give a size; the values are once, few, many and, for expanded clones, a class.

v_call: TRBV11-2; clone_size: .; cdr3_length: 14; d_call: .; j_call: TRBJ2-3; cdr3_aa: CASSWMQPTDTQYF; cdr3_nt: TGTGCCAGCAGTTGGATGCAACCCACAGATACGCAGTATTTT
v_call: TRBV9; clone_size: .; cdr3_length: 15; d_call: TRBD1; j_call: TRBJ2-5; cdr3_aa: CASSAGRTGRETQYF; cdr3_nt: TGTGCCAGCAGCGCTGGACGGACAGGGCGGGAGACCCAGTACTTC
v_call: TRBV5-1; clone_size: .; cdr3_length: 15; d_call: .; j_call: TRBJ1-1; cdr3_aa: CASSLGDNLDTEAFF; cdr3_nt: TGCGCCAGCAGCTTGGGGGATAATCTTGACACTGAAGCTTTCTTT
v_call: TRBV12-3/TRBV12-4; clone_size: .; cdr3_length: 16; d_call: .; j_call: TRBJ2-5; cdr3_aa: CASSLVGVQDQETQYF; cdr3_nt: TGTGCCAGCAGTTTGGTGGGCGTACAGGACCAAGAGACCCAGTACTTC
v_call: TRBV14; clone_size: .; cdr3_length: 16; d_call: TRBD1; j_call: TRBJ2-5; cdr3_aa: CASSHLRDRDQETQYF; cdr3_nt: TGTGCCAGCAGCCATCTCCGGGACAGGGACCAAGAGACCCAGTACTTC
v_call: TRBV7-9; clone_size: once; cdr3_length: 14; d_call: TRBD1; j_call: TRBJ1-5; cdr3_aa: CASSSGDRTQPQHF; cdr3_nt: TGTGCCAGCAGCTCGGGGGACAGGACGCAGCCCCAGCATTTT
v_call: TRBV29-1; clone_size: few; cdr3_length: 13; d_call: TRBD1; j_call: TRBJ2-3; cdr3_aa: CSDTDRATDTQYF; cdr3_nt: TGCAGCGATACGGACAGGGCAACAGATACGCAGTATTTT
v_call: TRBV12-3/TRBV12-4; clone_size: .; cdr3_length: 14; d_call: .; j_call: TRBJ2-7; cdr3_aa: CASSPSRLPYEQYF; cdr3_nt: TGTGCCAGCAGTCCTAGCAGGCTACCCTACGAGCAGTACTTC
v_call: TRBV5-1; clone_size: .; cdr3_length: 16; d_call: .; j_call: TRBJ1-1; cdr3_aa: CASSLGRGARGTEAFF; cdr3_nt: TGCGCCAGCAGCTTGGGGCGGGGGGCGCGCGGCACTGAAGCTTTCTTT
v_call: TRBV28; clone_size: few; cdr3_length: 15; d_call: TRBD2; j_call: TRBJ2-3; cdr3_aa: CASRNSGGITDTQYF; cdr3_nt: TGTGCCAGCAGGAACAGCGGGGGGATAACAGATACGCAGTATTTT
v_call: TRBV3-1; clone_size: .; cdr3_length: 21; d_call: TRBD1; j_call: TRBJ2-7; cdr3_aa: CASSPTGDEPSSGPGAYEQYF; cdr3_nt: TGTGCCAGCAGCCCGACAGGGGATGAGCCTTCGAGCGGGCCGGGGGCCTACGAGCAGTACTTC
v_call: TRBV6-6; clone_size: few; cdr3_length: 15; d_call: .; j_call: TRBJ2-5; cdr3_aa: CASSSTAGPFGTQYF; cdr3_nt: TGTGCCAGCAGTTCTACGGCAGGCCCATTTGGGACCCAGTACTTC
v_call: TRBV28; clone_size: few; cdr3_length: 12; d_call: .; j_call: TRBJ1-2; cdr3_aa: CASSPEIYGYTF; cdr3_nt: TGTGCCAGCAGTCCTGAGATCTATGGCTACACCTTC
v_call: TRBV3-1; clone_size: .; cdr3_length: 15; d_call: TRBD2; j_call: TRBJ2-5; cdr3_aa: CASSQVGGWRETQYF; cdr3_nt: TGTGCCAGCAGCCAAGTCGGGGGGTGGCGAGAGACCCAGTACTTC
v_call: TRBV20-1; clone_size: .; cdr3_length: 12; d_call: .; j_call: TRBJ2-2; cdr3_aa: CSAIPGTGELFF; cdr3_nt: TGCAGTGCTATCCCAGGGACCGGGGAGCTGTTTTTT
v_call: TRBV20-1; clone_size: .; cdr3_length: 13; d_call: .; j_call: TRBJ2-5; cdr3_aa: CSARVRGQETQYF; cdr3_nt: TGCAGTGCTAGAGTCCGGGGGCAAGAGACCCAGTACTTC
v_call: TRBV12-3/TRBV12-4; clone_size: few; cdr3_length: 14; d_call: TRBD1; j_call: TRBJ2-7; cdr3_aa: CASSFPGTGYEQYF; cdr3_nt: TGTGCCAGCAGTTTCCCCGGGACAGGCTACGAGCAGTACTTC
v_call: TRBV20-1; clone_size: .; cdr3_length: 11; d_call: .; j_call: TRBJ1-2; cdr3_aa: CSAKDQTKGTF; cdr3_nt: TGCAGTGCTAAGGACCAGACTAAAGGCACCTTC
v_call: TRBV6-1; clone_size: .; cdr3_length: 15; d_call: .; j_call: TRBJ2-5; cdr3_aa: CAGKRALNEQETQYF; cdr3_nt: TGTGCCGGCAAGCGGGCACTTAATGAACAAGAGACCCAGTACTTC
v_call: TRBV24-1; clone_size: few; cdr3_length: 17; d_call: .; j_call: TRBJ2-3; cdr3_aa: CATSDLGTYGYTDTQYF; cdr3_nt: TGTGCCACCAGTGATTTGGGGACCTACGGATACACAGATACGCAGTATTTT